This entry describes one T cell receptor (beta chain). The germline CDR1 and CDR2 sequences are MGHRA and YSYEKL. The CDR3 runs 19 residues. Germline trimming cut 0 bases from V and 4 bases from J; bases unmatched to any gene: 13. The source of the sample is a study of control samples from healthy donors and cancer patients. Here immunoSEQ multiplex PCR was the method, and the copy in TCRdb shows in-frame clones only, minus some. The sample has around 140,000 clones, 80% to 95% seen once. The sample comprised blood. The source of this sequence is a man younger than 35 in good health. The chain has TRBV4-1 and TRBJ2-2; 8 nucleotides line up with TRBD2. CDR3 bases: TGCGCCAGCAGCCAAGATCGGGGGGGGCAGGGGTATTTCACCGGGGAGCTGTTTTTT. Protein product: CASSQDRGGQGYFTGELFF.